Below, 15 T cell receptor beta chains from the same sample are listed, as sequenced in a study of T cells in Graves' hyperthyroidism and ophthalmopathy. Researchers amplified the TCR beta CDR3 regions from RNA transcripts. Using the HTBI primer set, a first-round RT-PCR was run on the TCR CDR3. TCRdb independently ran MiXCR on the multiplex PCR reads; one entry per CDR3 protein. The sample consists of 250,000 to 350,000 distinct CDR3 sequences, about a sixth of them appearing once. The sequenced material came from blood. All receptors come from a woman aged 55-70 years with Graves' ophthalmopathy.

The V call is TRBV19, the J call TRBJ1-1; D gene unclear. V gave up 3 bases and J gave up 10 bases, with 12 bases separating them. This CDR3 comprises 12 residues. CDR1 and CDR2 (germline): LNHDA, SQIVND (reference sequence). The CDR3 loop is CASSITFQPAFF. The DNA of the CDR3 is TGTGCCAGTAGTATTACGTTTCAGCCAGCTTTCTTT.

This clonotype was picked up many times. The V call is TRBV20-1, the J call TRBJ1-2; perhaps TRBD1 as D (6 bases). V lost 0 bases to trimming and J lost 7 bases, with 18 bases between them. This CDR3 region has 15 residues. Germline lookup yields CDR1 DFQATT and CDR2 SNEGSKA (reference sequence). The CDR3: CSARDGAGVSSGYTF. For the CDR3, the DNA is TGCAGTGCTAGAGATGGGGCAGGGGTGTCGTCTGGCTACACCTTC.

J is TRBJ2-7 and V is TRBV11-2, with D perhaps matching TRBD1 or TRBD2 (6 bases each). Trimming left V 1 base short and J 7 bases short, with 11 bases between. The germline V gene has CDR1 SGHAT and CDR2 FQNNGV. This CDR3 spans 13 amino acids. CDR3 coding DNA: TGTGCCAGCAGCTTAGGGGGGGCGGGTGAGCAGTACTTC. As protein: CASSLGGAGEQYF.

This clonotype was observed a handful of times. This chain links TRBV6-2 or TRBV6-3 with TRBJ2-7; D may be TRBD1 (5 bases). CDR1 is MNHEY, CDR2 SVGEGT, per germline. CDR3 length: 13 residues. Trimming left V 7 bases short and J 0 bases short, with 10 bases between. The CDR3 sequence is CASNYRSSYEQYF. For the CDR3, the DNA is TGTGCCAGCAACTACAGGAGCTCCTACGAGCAGTACTTC.

DNA of the CDR3: TGTGCCAGCAGTAACACAGGGGGCCGGCAGCCCCAGCATTTT. This translates into CASSNTGGRQPQHF. This sequence joins TRBV6-2 or TRBV6-3 and TRBJ1-5; 9 bases line up with TRBD1. CDR1 and CDR2 from the germline V gene are MNHEY and SVGEGT. V shed 5 bases, J shed 7 bases, and the junction held 6 bases outside the gene matches. This CDR3 region has 14 residues.

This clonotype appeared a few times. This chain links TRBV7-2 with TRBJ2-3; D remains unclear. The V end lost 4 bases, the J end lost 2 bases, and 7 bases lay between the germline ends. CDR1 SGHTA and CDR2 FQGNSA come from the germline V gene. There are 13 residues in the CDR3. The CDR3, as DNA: TGTGCCAGCAGCTCTGATTTCACAGATACGCAGTATTTT. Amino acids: CASSSDFTDTQYF.

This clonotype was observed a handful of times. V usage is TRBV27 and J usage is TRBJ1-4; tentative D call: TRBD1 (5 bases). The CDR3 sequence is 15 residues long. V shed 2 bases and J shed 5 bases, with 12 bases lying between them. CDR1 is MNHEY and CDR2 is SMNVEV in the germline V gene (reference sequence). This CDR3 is CASSLRWQGNEKLFF. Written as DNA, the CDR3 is TGTGCCAGCAGTTTACGGTGGCAGGGAAATGAAAAACTGTTTTTT.

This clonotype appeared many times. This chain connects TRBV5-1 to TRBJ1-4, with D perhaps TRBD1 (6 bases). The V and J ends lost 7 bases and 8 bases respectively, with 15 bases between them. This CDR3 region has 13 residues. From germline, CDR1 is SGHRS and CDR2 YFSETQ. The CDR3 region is CASRRQAGEKLFF. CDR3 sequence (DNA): TGCGCCAGCCGCCGACAGGCGGGGGAAAAACTGTTTTTT.

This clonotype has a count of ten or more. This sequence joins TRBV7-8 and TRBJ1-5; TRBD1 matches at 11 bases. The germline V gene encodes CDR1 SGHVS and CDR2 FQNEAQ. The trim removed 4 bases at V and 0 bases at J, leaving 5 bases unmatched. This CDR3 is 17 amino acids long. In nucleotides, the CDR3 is TGTGCCAGCAGCTCCCGGGACAGGGGGAATAGCAATCAGCCCCAGCATTTT. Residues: CASSSRDRGNSNQPQHF.

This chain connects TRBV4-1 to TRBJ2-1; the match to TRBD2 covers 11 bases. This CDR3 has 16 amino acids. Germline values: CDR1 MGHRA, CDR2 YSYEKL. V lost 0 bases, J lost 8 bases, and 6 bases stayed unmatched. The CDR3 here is CASSQDTSGSRYEQFF. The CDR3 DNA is TGCGCCAGCAGCCAAGATACTAGCGGGAGTAGGTATGAGCAGTTCTTC.

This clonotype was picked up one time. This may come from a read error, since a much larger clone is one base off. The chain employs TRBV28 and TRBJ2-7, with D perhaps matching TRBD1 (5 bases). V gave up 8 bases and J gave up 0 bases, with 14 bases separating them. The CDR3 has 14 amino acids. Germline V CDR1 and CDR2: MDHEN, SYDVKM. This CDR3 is CASRIGVVSYEQYF. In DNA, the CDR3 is TGTGCCAGCCGGATAGGGGTTGTCTCCTACGAGCAGTACTTC.

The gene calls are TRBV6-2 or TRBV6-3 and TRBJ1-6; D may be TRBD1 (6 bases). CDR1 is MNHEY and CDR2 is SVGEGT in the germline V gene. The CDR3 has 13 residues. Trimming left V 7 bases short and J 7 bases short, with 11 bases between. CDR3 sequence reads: CASKGVRNSPLHF. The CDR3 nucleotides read TGTGCCAGCAAGGGGGTTCGCAATTCACCCCTCCACTTT.

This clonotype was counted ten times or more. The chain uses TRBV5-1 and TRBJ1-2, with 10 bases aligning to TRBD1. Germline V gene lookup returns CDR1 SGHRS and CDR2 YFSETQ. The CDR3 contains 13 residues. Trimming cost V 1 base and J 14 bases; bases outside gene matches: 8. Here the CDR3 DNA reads TGCGCCAGCAGCTTGATTATTGGGACAGGGGAGACCTTC. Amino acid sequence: CASSLIIGTGETF.

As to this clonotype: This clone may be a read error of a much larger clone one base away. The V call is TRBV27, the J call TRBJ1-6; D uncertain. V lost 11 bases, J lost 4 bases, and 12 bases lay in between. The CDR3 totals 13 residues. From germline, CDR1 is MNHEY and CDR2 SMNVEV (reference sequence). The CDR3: CACGVGYNSPLHF. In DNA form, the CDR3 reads TGTGCCTGTGGTGTGGGGTATAATTCACCCCTCCACTTT.

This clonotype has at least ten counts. The CDR3 protein is CASSLVDGRAFF. For the CDR3, the DNA is TGTGCCAGCAGTTTAGTCGACGGGAGGGCTTTCTTT. The chain uses TRBV12-3 or TRBV12-4 and TRBJ1-1; D is unclear. This CDR3 has 12 amino acids. V lost 1 base and J lost 11, with 11 bases in between.